This T cell receptor beta chain was retrieved from a study of control samples from healthy donors and cancer patients. The CDR3 totals 16 residues. The germline gives CDR1 LNHDA, CDR2 SQIVND (reference sequence). V dropped 3 bases and J dropped 3; count of bases not matched to a gene: 7. This clone was seen once. Clones were read by immunoSEQ multiplex PCR, and TCRdb kept only the in-frame ones, dropping some. The sample carries roughly 51,000 clones, over 85% recorded once. The V and J genes are TRBV19 and TRBJ2-1, with 8 bases matching TRBD2. Sequencing was carried out using PBMCs. This receptor was taken from a man aged 35 to 55 with colorectal cancer. CDR3 DNA: TGTGCCAGTAGTATTGGTTCTAGCGGGTACTACAATGAGCAGTTCTTC. Amino acids: CASSIGSSGYYNEQFF.